This TCR beta chain is from a study of shared clonotypes between healthy human individuals. Points on this clone: The sample has other DNA sequences that encode this CDR3 too.

The CDR3 sequence is 14 residues long. Per the germline V gene, CDR1 is SGHRS and CDR2 is YFSETQ. The V end was cut by 0 bases, the J end by 4 bases, with 10 bases between. Using immunoSEQ multiplex PCR, the repertoire was profiled, and TCRdb retains in-frame clones only, with some absent. The data show about 2.3 million clones, 85% to 95% seen once. This receptor was obtained from a man younger than 35 in good health. Some clones in this sample may be carry-over from other donors' samples. The sequenced sample consisted of naive CD4+ T cells from PBMCs. Subset given: CD45RA+ positively selected. The rearrangement uses TRBV5-1 and TRBJ1-1, with D possibly being TRBD1 (5 bases). CDR3 in DNA: TGCGCCAGCAGCTTGGGTGGGGCATCCACTGAAGCTTTCTTT. It encodes CASSLGGASTEAFF.